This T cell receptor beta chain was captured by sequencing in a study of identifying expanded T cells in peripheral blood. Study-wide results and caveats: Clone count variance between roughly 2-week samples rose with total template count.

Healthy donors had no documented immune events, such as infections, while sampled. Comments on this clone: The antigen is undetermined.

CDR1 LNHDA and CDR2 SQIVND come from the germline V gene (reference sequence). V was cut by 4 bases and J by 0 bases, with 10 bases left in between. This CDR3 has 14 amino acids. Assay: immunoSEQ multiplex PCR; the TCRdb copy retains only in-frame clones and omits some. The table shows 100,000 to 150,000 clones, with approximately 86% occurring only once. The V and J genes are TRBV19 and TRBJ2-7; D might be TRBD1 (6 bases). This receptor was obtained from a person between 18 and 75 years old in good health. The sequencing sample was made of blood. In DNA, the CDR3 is TGTGCCAGTAGTAAAGGGACAATCTCCTACGAGCAGTACTTC. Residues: CASSKGTISYEQYF.